The 17 T cell receptor beta chains below were found in one sample sequenced in a study of blood T cell repertoires in COVID-19. The data were produced by immunoSEQ multiplex PCR, yet TCRdb's version contains in-frame clones alone and is incomplete. The table includes 300,000 or so clones, just under 85% detected once. Material for sequencing was peripheral blood. The receptors here all came from a woman between 50 and 59 years old with active or convalescent COVID-19.

The V and J genes are TRBV4-1 and TRBJ1-3; D gene ambiguous. Deletions cut 2 bases from V and 0 bases from J, with 11 bases between. Germline-derived CDR1 and CDR2 are MGHRA and YSYEKL. The CDR3 extends over 16 amino acids. In DNA, the CDR3 is TGCGCCAGCAGCCAACCGATGAGAGACTCTGGAAACACCATATATTTT. Amino acid sequence: CASSQPMRDSGNTIYF.

V is TRBV9 and J is TRBJ1-2; 11 bases are shared with TRBD1. This CDR3 has 14 amino acids. Per the germline V gene, CDR1 is SGDLS and CDR2 is YYNGEE. Trimming at V came to 0 bases and at J to 8 bases, leaving 3 bases not matched to a gene. CDR3 loop: CASSVGTGGMGYTF. DNA for the CDR3: TGTGCCAGCAGCGTAGGGACAGGGGGCATGGGCTACACCTTC.

The gene calls are TRBV30 and TRBJ1-2; the D is unclear. Per the germline V gene, CDR1 is GTSNPN and CDR2 is SVGIG (reference sequence). V was trimmed by 4 bases and J by 4 bases, leaving 16 bases between them. The CDR3 totals 14 residues. CDR3 sequence reads: CAWTYLRGSYGYTF. As DNA, the CDR3 is TGTGCCTGGACCTACCTTCGAGGGAGCTATGGCTACACCTTC.

V and J are TRBV6-6 and TRBJ1-2, with D possibly matching TRBD1 (6 bases). CDR3 length: 13 residues. V lost 4 bases to trimming and J lost 6 bases, with 12 bases between them. Germline V lookup: CDR1 MNHNY, CDR2 SVGAGI (reference sequence). The CDR3 spells CASSFSHRDGYTF. CDR3 sequence (DNA): TGTGCCAGCAGTTTTTCCCACAGGGATGGCTACACCTTC.

The rearrangement uses TRBV6-1 and TRBJ1-2; 8 bases agree with TRBD1. The CDR3 consists of 15 residues. The ends lost 2 bases at V and 7 bases at J; junction bases unmatched: 9. Germline V gene sequence: CDR1 MNHNS, CDR2 SASEGT. For the CDR3, the DNA is TGTGCCAGCAGTGAAAGACAGGGGACCCTAGGTGGCTACACCTTC. Its protein product is CASSERQGTLGGYTF.

For the CDR3, the DNA is TGTGCCAGCAGTTACTCACTAGCGGGAGTCTACAATGAGCAGTTCTTC. It yields the protein CASSYSLAGVYNEQFF. V and J are TRBV6-6 and TRBJ2-1; 11 positions agree with TRBD2. Germline V CDR1 and CDR2: MNHNY, SVGAGI (reference sequence). Germline trimming cut 0 bases from V and 3 bases from J; bases unmatched to any gene: 1. The CDR3 spans 16 residues.

The chain uses TRBV7-2 and TRBJ2-1; 13 bases are a match to TRBD2. With 4 bases clipped from V and 15 bases from J, the junction kept 9 bases outside the gene matches. CDR1 is SGHTA and CDR2 is FQGNSA in the germline V gene. The CDR3 is 14 amino acids. CDR3 sequence (DNA): TGTGCCAGCAGCTCGCGACTAGCGGGAGGCCTCGGGTTCTTC. Amino acids: CASSSRLAGGLGFF.

This chain connects TRBV3-1 (or the pseudogene TRBV3-2) to TRBJ2-1; 12 bases align to TRBD2. The V gene's germline CDR1 is LGHDT and CDR2 YNNKEL (reference sequence). J lost 7 bases, V lost 4 bases, and 8 bases had no gene match. The length of the CDR3 is 16 residues. The CDR3 region has the DNA TGTGCCAGCAGCCTCTGGACTAGCGGGACCTCAAATGAGCAGTTCTTC. It is translated as CASSLWTSGTSNEQFF.

The CDR3 DNA follows: TGCGCCAGCAGTGATTTGGGACTAGCGGGATATGAGCAGTTCTTC. Its protein is CASSDLGLAGYEQFF. The rearrangement links TRBV10-2 to TRBJ2-1; 13 bases agree with TRBD2. The germline V gene has CDR1 WSHSY and CDR2 SAAADI. This CDR3 is 15 amino acids long. J was trimmed by 8 bases and V by 3 bases; bases with no gene match: 4.

The chain couples TRBV4-1 to TRBJ2-7, with TRBD1 matching 8 bases. There are 14 residues in the CDR3. With V trimmed by 5 bases and J by 1 base, 4 bases remained unmatched. Germline V gives CDR1 MGHRA, CDR2 YSYEKL. The CDR3 spells CASSVGQVSYEQYF. Written as DNA, the CDR3 is TGCGCCAGCAGCGTGGGACAGGTATCCTACGAGCAGTACTTC.

The V call is TRBV5-4, the J call TRBJ2-1; 7 bases are shared with TRBD2. Germline assignment: CDR1 SGHNT and CDR2 YYREEE (reference sequence). Trimming removed 2 bases from V and 7 bases from J; junction bases left unmatched: 9. CDR3 length equals 15 residues. CDR3 coding DNA: TGTGCCAGCAGCTTTAGGGCGGGAGACGGAAATGAGCAGTTCTTC. This translates into CASSFRAGDGNEQFF. The full variable domain, with the rest looked up from reference TRBV5-4 and TRBJ2-1, is ETGVTQSPTHLIKTRGQQVTLRCSSQSGHNTVSWYQQALGQGPQFIFQYYREEENGRGNFPPRFSGLQFPNYSSELNVNALELDDSALYLCASSFRAGDGNEQFFGPGTRLTVL.

The chain is built from TRBV7-2 and TRBJ1-6; D not certain. The V gene's germline CDR1 is SGHTA and CDR2 FQGNSA. CDR3 length: 13 residues. Trimming removed 2 bases at V and 8 bases at J, with 7 bases between. The CDR3 coding sequence is TGTGCCAGCAGCTTAAATCCCGATTCACCCCTCCACTTT. Its translation is CASSLNPDSPLHF.

This clone was counted between two and nine times. The chain uses TRBV19 and TRBJ1-5; D might be TRBD1 (6 bases). Germline CDR1 reads LNHDA; CDR2 reads SQIVND (reference sequence). Trimming took 4 bases from V and 7 from J, leaving 14 bases between them. This CDR3 has 14 amino acids. DNA for the CDR3: TGTGCCAGTAGTAGAGAACAGGGAAACCAGCCCCAGCATTTT. This encodes CASSREQGNQPQHF.

The chain is built from TRBV9 and TRBJ1-4, with 7 nucleotides matching TRBD1. V gave up 0 bases and J gave up 11 bases; unmatched junction bases: 4. This CDR3 is 13 amino acids long. Germline-derived CDR1 and CDR2 are SGDLS and YYNGEE. The CDR3 nucleotides read TGTGCCAGCAGCGTAGTCACAGGGGATAAACTGTTTTTT. It specifies CASSVVTGDKLFF.

The chain employs TRBV6-6 and TRBJ2-1; D possibly corresponds to TRBD2 (10 bases). Trimming removed 5 bases from V and 4 bases from J, with 27 bases in between. CDR1 MNHNY and CDR2 SVGAGI come from the germline V gene (reference sequence). The CDR3 is made up of 19 amino acids. In nucleotides, the CDR3 is TGTGCCAGCAGTCCCGGACAGGGGCCGGGACTAGCGCGTTACAATGAGCAGTTCTTC. This sequence encodes CASSPGQGPGLARYNEQFF.

The V gene is TRBV2, the J gene TRBJ2-1; 8 bases fit TRBD2. The CDR3 runs 15 residues. J lost 3 bases, V lost 2 bases, and 3 bases had no gene match. Germline V CDR1 and CDR2: SNHLY, FYNNEI. CDR3 in DNA: TGTGCCAGCAGTGAACTAAGCGGGGGCTACAATGAGCAGTTCTTC. This sequence encodes CASSELSGGYNEQFF.

The chain has TRBV5-3 and TRBJ1-4; D is undetermined. TRBV5-3 is reported as an ORF; its role is uncertain. The CDR3 is 19 residues long. The V gene lost 0 bases and the J gene lost 0 bases, with 18 bases spanning the gap. In DNA, the CDR3 is TGTGCCAGAAGCTTGGTTCCAGACTACTCTAATGCAACTAATGAAAAACTGTTTTTT. It codes for CARSLVPDYSNATNEKLFF.